This TCR beta chain was identified in a study of human T cells and chemical hapten exposure. The sample holds a few counts of this clonotype. The antigen remains undetermined. Time point specified: patch test 2, 6 weeks after DPC sensitization. As to treatment: therapeutic diphenylcyclopropenone sensitization with weekly scalp DPC. Blood draws came before every patch-test application. Unfractionated whole blood was the source of the extracted total RNA. Broader study findings: Expanded TCRs showed more large CDR3 clusters than pre-sensitization or healthy control sets.

In the library, unique molecular identifiers were attached to individual cDNA molecules. MiXCR, applied by TCRdb to the RACE reads, yields one record per CDR3 protein. This table has under 90,000 distinct CDR3 sequences, 8.5% appearing once. The CDR3 covers 15 residues. This specimen consisted of whole blood, obtained in connection with sensitization to the hapten diphenylcyclopropenone (DPC). The rearrangement joins TRBV21-1 to TRBJ2-5; the D call of TRBD2 is as the table states it, not checked on the DNA. TRBV21-1 is noted as a pseudogene. This clonotype originated in a woman between 45 and 65 years old with alopecia areata. Some clones in this sample may be carry-over from other donors' samples. The CDR3 DNA sequence: TGTGCCAGCAGCCCAACCGGGGCCCAAGAAGAGACCCAGTACTTC. It translates to CASSPTGAQEETQYF.